These 14 T cell receptor beta chains originate from one sample sequenced in a study of low-dose radiotherapy and immunotherapy resistance in tumors. Alpha and beta chains were covered, as first-strand cDNA relied on TRAV- and TRBV-specific primers. Both a constant-region primer and a V-primer adapter served to amplify TCRs across roughly 20 PCR cycles. TCRdb redid the calling of the reads with MiXCR, one entry per CDR3 protein. The data show around 64,000 distinct CDR3 sequences, with 26% seen just once and 6.5% to 8% held by the top ten. The time point here: before trial treatment. Sequenced here: PBMCs, sampled before treatment. The receptors were sampled from a male donor with rectosigmoid adenocarcinoma.

The sample holds many counts of this clonotype. The rearrangement uses TRBV6-2 or TRBV6-3 and TRBJ1-3, with D possibly being TRBD1 (5 bases). The ends were cut back, 11 bases at V and 0 bases at J, with 14 bases in the middle. The germline V gene has CDR1 MNHEY and CDR2 SVGEGT. The CDR3 sequence is 14 residues long. CDR3 DNA: TGTGCCGCCGAGGACATCTCCTCTGGAAACACCATATATTTT. This sequence encodes CAAEDISSGNTIYF.

In this sample, this clonotype turned up many times. The chain employs TRBV6-2 or TRBV6-3 and TRBJ2-5; D gene ambiguous. Looked up from germline, CDR1 is MNHEY and CDR2 is SVGEGT. Trimming removed 4 bases at V and 4 bases at J, with 7 bases between. The CDR3 has 12 amino acids. CDR3 region: CASSLRGETQYF. Here the CDR3 DNA reads TGTGCCAGCAGTTTGAGAGGAGAGACCCAGTACTTC.

The sample holds many counts of this clonotype. The V and J genes are TRBV7-2 and TRBJ1-6; no definite D call. With 3 bases removed from V and 0 bases from J, the gap between germline ends came to 6 bases. The germline V gene has CDR1 SGHTA and CDR2 FQGNSA. This CDR3 is built from 15 residues. The CDR3 protein is CASSLGSSYNSPLHF. In DNA, the CDR3 is TGTGCCAGCAGCTTGGGGAGCTCCTATAATTCACCCCTCCACTTT.

At least ten counts were recorded for this clonotype. The V and J genes are TRBV4-3 and TRBJ2-7; the D gene is possibly TRBD1 (6 bases). Trimming stripped 0 bases from V and 7 bases from J, with 19 bases between. The germline V gene has CDR1 LGHNA and CDR2 YSLEER. CDR3 length equals 16 residues. CDR3 protein: CASSQDEARQGKEQYF. For the CDR3, the DNA is TGCGCCAGCAGCCAAGACGAGGCGCGGCAGGGGAAAGAGCAGTACTTC.

This clonotype was picked up many times. V gene TRBV2 combines with J gene TRBJ2-7, with D tentatively TRBD2 (5 bases). The V end was cut by 10 bases, the J end by 4 bases, with 20 bases between. CDR1 is SNHLY and CDR2 is FYNNEI in the germline V gene. CDR3 length: 14 amino acids. The CDR3 DNA follows: TGTGCCACTATCCAAGGCCACAGAGGGTACGAGCAGTACTTC. This gives the protein CATIQGHRGYEQYF.

At least ten counts were recorded for this clonotype. V is TRBV2 and J is TRBJ2-2; TRBD2 might be the D (5 bases). Trimming removed 3 bases at V and 4 bases at J, with 12 bases between. Germline lookup yields CDR1 SNHLY and CDR2 FYNNEI. The CDR3 contains 15 residues. CDR3 in DNA: TGTGCCAGCAGTGATCGAGTAGAGGGCACCGGGGAGCTGTTTTTT. It translates to CASSDRVEGTGELFF. Supplemented by reference TRBV2 and TRBJ2-2, the full variable domain reads EPEVTQTPSHQVTQMGQEVILRCVPISNHLYFYWYRQILGQKVEFLVSFYNNEISEKSEIFDDQFSVERPDGSNFTLKIRSTKLEDSAMYFCASSDRVEGTGELFFGEGSRLTVL.

This clonotype showed up many times. The rearrangement joins TRBV10-3 to TRBJ2-7, with D perhaps matching TRBD2 (5 bases). There are 16 residues in the CDR3. Germline CDR1 and CDR2: ENHRY and SYGVKD. Trimming took 2 bases from V and 6 from J, leaving 20 bases between them. The CDR3 here is CAISEVRESLGGEQYF. CDR3 nucleotide sequence: TGTGCCATCAGTGAGGTTAGGGAGTCCCTAGGAGGCGAGCAGTACTTC.

This clonotype was seen at least ten times. The chain combines TRBV18 with TRBJ2-5, with D maybe TRBD1 (6 bases). V was shortened by 5 bases and J by 5 bases, with 9 bases between the two germline ends. CDR1 is KGHSH and CDR2 is LQKENI in the germline V gene. CDR3 size: 12 residues. The CDR3 nucleotides read TGTGCCAGCTCAAACAGGGAGGAGACCCAGTACTTC. Translation: CASSNREETQYF.

The table lists this clonotype with a few counts. V and J are TRBV6-2 or TRBV6-3 and TRBJ2-1; D is perhaps TRBD2 (6 bases). Trimming cost V 5 bases and J 13 bases, with 18 bases left between them. Germline V CDR1 and CDR2: MNHEY, SVGEGT. The CDR3 covers 13 residues. The CDR3 coding sequence is TGTGCCAGCAGTCGGACTACACCTCTGGTCCAGTTCTTC. Translating gives CASSRTTPLVQFF.

This clonotype appeared many times. As DNA, the CDR3 is TGTGCCAGCTCACCAGGGGCTCAATACGAGCAGTACTTC. Translating it yields CASSPGAQYEQYF. The chain employs TRBV18 and TRBJ2-7, with D possibly TRBD1 on 5 matching bases. This CDR3 spans 13 amino acids. CDR1 is KGHSH, CDR2 LQKENI, per germline. V was pared by 2 bases and J by 4 bases, with 9 bases between.

This clonotype was found many times. This chain connects TRBV5-1 to TRBJ1-6; D call uncertain. Trimming took 3 bases from V and 7 from J, leaving 8 bases between them. The CDR3 covers 13 residues. CDR1 is SGHRS, CDR2 YFSETQ, per germline. The CDR3 spells CASSSDGNSPLHF. In DNA, the CDR3 is TGCGCCAGCAGCTCGGATGGCAATTCACCCCTCCACTTT.

This clonotype was seen at least ten times. J is TRBJ2-3 and V is TRBV28; D remains ambiguous. CDR1 and CDR2 from the germline V gene are MDHEN and SYDVKM. This CDR3 is 13 amino acids long. The V gene lost 2 bases and the J gene lost 2 bases, with 5 bases spanning the gap. The CDR3 spells CASSLPTTDTQYF. For the CDR3, the DNA is TGTGCCAGCAGTTTACCGACCACAGATACGCAGTATTTT.

This clonotype was observed a few times. The chain links TRBV11-2 to TRBJ2-3; 9 bases fit TRBD2. Germline V gives CDR1 SGHAT, CDR2 FQNNGV. This CDR3 region has 19 residues. V lost 1 base and J lost 3; bases outside the gene matches: 14. Here the CDR3 DNA reads TGTGCCAGCAGCTTAGCCCTGGCGGGGGGCGGGGGGGGAACAGATACGCAGTATTTT. Translating it yields CASSLALAGGGGGTDTQYF.

This clonotype occurred many times. The chain joins TRBV6-5 to TRBJ2-3, with TRBD1 identical over 7 bases. CDR3 length: 14 amino acids. J was trimmed by 0 bases and V by 6 bases; bases with no gene match: 3. The germline V gene has CDR1 MNHEY and CDR2 SVGAGI. CDR3 region: CASRGTASTDTQYF. The CDR3 DNA reads TGTGCCAGCAGGGGGACAGCTAGCACAGATACGCAGTATTTT.